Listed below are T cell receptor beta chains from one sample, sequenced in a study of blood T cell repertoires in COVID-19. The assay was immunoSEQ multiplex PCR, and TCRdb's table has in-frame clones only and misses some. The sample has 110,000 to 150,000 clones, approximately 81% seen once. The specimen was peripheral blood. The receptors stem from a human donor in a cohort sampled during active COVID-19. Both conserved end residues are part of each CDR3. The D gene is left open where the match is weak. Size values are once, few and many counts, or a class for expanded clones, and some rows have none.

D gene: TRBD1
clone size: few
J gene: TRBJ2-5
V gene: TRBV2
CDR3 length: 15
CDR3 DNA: TGTGCCAGCACGCCTCGGACAGGCTACCAAGAGACCCAGTACTTC
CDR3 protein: CASTPRTGYQETQYF

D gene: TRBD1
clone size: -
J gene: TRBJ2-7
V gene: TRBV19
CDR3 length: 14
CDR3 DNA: TGTGCCAGTATCATAGGGGACAGGGGAGGCGAGCAGTACTTC
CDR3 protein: CASIIGDRGGEQYF

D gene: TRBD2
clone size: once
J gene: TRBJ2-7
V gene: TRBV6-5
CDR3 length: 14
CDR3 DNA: TGTGCCAGCAGCAGCGGGAGTCTGGTAGGTGAGCAGTACTTC
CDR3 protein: CASSSGSLVGEQYF

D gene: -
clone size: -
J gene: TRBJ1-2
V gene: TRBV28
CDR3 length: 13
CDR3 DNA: TGTGCCAGCAGTCCCCCGCAGGGAGGTGGCTACACCTTC
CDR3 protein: CASSPPQGGGYTF

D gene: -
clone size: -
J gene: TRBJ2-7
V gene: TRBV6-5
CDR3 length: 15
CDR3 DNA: TGTGCCAGCAGTTACTCGGGGGGAGTACTTAACGAGCAGTACTTC
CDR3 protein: CASSYSGGVLNEQYF

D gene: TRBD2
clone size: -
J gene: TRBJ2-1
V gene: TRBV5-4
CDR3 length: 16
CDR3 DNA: TGTGCCAGCAGCTCGGTAGTCATAGCGGGAGGCGGTGAGCAGTTCTTC
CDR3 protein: CASSSVVIAGGGEQFF

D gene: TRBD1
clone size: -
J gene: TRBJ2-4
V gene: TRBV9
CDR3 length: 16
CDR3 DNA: TGTGCCAGCAGCGCCGCCGGTTGGACAGGGGTAAACATTCAGTACTTC
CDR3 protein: CASSAAGWTGVNIQYF

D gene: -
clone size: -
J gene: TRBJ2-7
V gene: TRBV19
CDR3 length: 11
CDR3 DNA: TGTGCCAGTGAGCAGGGCTACGAGCAGTACTTC
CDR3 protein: CASEQGYEQYF

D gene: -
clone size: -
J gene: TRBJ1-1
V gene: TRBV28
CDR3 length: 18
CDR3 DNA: TGTGCCAGCAGTTTATCGGTTCTCATCGTCCCGGGGGACACTGAAGCTTTCTTT
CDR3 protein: CASSLSVLIVPGDTEAFF

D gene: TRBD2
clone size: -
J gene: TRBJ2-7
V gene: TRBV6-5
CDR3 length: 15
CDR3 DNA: TGTGCCAGCAGAAATGGGCTTCTGTCTCAGCTAGCGGAAGACTTC
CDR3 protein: CASRNGLLSQLAEDF

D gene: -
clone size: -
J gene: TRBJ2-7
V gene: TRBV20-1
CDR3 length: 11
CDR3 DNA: TGCAGTGGGGGGGAGTCTTACGAGCAGTACTTC
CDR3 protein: CSGGESYEQYF

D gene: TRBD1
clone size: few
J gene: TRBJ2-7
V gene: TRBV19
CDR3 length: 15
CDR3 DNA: TGTGCCAGTAGTAAGGAGGGACAGGGGGCCTACGAGCAGTACTTC
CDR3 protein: CASSKEGQGAYEQYF

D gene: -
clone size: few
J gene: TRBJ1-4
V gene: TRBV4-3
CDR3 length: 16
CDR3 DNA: TGCGCCAGCAGCCCGTCAATCAGGGGCCTTAATGAAAAACTGTTTTTT
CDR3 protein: CASSPSIRGLNEKLFF

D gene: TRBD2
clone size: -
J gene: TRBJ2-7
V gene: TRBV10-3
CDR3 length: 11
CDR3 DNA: TGTGCCTCCGGGGAGGGTTACGAGCAGTACTTC
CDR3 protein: CASGEGYEQYF

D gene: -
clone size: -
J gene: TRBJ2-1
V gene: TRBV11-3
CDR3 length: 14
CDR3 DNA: TGTGCCAGCAGCTCCTCGGGAGATTACAATGAGCAGTTCTTC
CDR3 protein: CASSSSGDYNEQFF

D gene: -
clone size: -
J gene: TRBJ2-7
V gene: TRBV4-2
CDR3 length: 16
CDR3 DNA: TGTGCCAGCAGCCAAGATCAGAGTGGGGAGCCCTACGAGCAGTACTTC
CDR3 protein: CASSQDQSGEPYEQYF

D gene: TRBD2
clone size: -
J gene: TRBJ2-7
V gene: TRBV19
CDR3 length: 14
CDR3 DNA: TGTGCCAGTAGTATGCTAGCGGGAACCTACGAGCAGTACTTC
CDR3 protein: CASSMLAGTYEQYF

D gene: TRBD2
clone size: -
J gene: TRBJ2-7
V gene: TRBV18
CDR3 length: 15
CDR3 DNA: TGTGCCAGCTCACCACCGGCGGGAGGGCAGGGCGAGCAGTACTTC
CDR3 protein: CASSPPAGGQGEQYF

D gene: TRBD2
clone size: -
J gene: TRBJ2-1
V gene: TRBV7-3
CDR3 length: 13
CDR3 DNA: TGTGCCAGCAGCCCGCGGACTAGCAATGAGCAGTTCTTC
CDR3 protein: CASSPRTSNEQFF

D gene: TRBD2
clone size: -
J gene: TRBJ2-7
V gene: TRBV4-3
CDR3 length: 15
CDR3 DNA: TGCGCCAGCAGCCCCCAACTAGCGGGGGCCTACGAGCAGTACTTC
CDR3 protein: CASSPQLAGAYEQYF

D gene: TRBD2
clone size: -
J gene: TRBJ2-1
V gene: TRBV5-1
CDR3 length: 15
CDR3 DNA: TGCGCCAGCAGCCACGGGGCTAGCGGATACAATGAGCAGTTCTTC
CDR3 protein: CASSHGASGYNEQFF

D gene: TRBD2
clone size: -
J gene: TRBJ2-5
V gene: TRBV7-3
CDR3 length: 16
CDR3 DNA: TGTGCCAGCAGCTTGGGACTAGCGGGAGGGATGGGGACCCAGTACTTC
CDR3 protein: CASSLGLAGGMGTQYF

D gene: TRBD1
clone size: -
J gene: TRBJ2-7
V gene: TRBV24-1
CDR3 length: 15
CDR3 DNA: TGTGCCACCAGTGACTCGAAGCAGGGACAGGACGAGCAGTACTTC
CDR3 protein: CATSDSKQGQDEQYF

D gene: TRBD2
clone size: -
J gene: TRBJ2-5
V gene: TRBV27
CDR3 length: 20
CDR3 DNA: TGTGCCAGCAGTTCGGGGAGGGGGTTTAGGTCTAGCGGGAATCAAGAGACCCAGTACTTC
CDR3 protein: CASSSGRGFRSSGNQETQYF

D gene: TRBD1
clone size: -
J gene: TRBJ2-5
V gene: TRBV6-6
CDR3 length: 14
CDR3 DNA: TGTGCCAGCAAAGCTCAGACAGGGTCAGAGACCCAGTACTTC
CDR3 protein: CASKAQTGSETQYF

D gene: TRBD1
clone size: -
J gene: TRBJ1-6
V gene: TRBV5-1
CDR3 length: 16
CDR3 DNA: TGCGCCAGCAGCTCTGGGACAGGCGCTACTAATTCACCCCTCCACTTT
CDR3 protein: CASSSGTGATNSPLHF

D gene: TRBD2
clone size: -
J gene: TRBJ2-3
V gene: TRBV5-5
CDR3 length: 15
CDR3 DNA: TGTGCCAGCAGCTCCTTAGCGGGAGATACAGATACGCAGTATTTT
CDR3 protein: CASSSLAGDTDTQYF

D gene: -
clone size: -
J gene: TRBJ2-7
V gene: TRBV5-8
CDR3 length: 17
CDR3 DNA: TGTGCCAGCAGCTTCGACCCAGGTGAAGGACTACCCTACGAGCAGTACTTC
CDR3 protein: CASSFDPGEGLPYEQYF

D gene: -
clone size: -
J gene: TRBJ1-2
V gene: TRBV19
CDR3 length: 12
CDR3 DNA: TGTGCCACCCAGGGGCGAGGCTATGGCTACACCTTC
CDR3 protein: CATQGRGYGYTF

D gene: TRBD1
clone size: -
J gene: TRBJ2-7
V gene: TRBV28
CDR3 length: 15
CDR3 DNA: TGTGCCAGCAGTGGCCCGGGACAGGGGAACGACGAGCAGTACTTC
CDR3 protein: CASSGPGQGNDEQYF

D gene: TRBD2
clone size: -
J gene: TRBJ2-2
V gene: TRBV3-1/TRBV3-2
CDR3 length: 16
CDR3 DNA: TGTGCCAGCAGGGCTAGCGGGAGTTCGGTCACCGGGGAGCTGTTTTTT
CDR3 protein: CASRASGSSVTGELFF

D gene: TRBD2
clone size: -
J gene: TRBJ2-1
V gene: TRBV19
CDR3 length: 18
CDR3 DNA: TGTGCCAGTAGTATAGGGCGGGGGACTAGCGGGAGATACAATGAGCAGTTCTTC
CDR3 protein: CASSIGRGTSGRYNEQFF

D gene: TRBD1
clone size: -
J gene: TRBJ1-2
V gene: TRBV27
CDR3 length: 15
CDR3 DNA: TGTGCCAGCAGTCCCCTCGGGACAGGGATTATTGGCTACACCTTC
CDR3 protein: CASSPLGTGIIGYTF

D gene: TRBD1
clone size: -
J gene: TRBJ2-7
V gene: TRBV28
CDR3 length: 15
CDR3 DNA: TGTGCCAGCAGCACGCGACAGGGAAGTTTGCACGAGCAGTACTTC
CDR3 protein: CASSTRQGSLHEQYF

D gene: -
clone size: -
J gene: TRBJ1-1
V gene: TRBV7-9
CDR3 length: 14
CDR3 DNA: TGTGCCAGCAGCTCACAGGGAAGGGGCACTGAAGCTTTCTTT
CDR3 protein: CASSSQGRGTEAFF

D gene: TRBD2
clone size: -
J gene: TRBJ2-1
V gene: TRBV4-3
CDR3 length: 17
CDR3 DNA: TGCGCCAGCGGGACTAGCGGGAGGGCTGTGGGTTACAATGAGCAGTTCTTC
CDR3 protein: CASGTSGRAVGYNEQFF

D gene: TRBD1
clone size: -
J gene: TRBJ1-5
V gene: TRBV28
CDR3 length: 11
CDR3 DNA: TGTGCCAGCAGTTTCCGGACAGGGTGGCATTTT
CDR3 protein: CASSFRTGWHF

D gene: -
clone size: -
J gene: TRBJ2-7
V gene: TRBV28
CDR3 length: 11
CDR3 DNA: TGTGCCAGCAGCACAGGTTACGAGCAGTACTTC
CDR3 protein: CASSTGYEQYF

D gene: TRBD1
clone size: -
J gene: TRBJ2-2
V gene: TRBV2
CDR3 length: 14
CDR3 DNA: TGTGCCAGCAAGGGGGACAGTCTTGGCGGGGAGCTGTTTTTT
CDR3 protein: CASKGDSLGGELFF

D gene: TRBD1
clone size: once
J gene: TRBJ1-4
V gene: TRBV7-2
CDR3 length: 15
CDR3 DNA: TGTGCCAGCAGCGTCGAAGGGGGCGCCCATGAAAAACTGTTTTTT
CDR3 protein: CASSVEGGAHEKLFF

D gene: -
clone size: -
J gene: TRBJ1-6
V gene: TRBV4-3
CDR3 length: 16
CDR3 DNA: TGCGCCAGCAGCCAAGGCCCTGGGGGGGTAGGTTCACCCCTCCACTTT
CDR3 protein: CASSQGPGGVGSPLHF

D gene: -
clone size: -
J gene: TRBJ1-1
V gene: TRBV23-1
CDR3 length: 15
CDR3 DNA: TGCGCCAGCAGTCAATCGAAACAGGTTAACACTGAAGCTTTCTTT
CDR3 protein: CASSQSKQVNTEAFF

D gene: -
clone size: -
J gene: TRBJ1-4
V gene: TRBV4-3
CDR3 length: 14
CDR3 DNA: TGCGCCAGCAGCCACGGGCAGGGTTACGAAAAACTGTTTTTT
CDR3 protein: CASSHGQGYEKLFF

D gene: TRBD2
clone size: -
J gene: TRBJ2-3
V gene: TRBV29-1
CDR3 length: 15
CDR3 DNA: TGCAGCGTTGGCCCTGAAGGACTAGAATTGGATACGCAGTATTTT
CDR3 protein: CSVGPEGLELDTQYF

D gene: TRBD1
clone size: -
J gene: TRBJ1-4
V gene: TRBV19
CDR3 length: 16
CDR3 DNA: TGTGCCAGTAGTTATCAGGGGGTTACGACTAATGAAAAACTGTTTTTT
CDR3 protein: CASSYQGVTTNEKLFF

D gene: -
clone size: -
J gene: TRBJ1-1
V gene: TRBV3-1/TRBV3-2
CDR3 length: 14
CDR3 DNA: TGTGCCAGCAGCCAACCCGGGACTTACACTGAAGCTTTCTTT
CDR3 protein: CASSQPGTYTEAFF

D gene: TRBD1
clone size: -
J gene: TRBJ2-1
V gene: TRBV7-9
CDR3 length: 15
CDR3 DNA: TGTGCCAGCAGCTTAGGACAGGGCTCCTACAATGAGCAGTTCTTC
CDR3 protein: CASSLGQGSYNEQFF

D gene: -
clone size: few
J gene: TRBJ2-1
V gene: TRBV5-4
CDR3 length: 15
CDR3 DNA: TGTGCCAGCAGCTTGGACTATCTGAAAGACAATGAGCAGTTCTTC
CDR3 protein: CASSLDYLKDNEQFF

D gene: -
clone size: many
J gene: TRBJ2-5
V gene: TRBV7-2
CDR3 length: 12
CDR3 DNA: TGTGCCAGCAGCCCCAGGCAAGAGACCCAGTACTTC
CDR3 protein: CASSPRQETQYF

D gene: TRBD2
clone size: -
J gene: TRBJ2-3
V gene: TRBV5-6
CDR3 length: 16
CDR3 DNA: TGTGCCAGCAGCATTCCTAGCGGGAGGAGGACAGATACGCAGTATTTT
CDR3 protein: CASSIPSGRRTDTQYF

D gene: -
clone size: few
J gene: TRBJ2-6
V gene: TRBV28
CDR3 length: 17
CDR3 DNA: TGTGCCAGCAGAGCTACAGGGTTCACAGCTGGGGCCAACGTCCTGACTTTC
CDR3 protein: CASRATGFTAGANVLTF

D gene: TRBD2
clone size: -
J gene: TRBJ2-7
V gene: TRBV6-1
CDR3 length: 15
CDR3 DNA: TGTGCCAGCAGTGATCCCCGGACTAGCGTCTACGAGCAGTACTTC
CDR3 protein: CASSDPRTSVYEQYF

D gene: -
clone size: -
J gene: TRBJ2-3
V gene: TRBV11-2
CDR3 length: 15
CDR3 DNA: TGTGCCAGCAGCTCTCGAAGAGCGGGCTCAGATACGCAGTATTTT
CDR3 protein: CASSSRRAGSDTQYF

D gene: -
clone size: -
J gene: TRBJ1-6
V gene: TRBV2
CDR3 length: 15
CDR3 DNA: TGTGCCAGCAGTGTGGGGGGGGCGACGGGCTCACCCCTCCACTTT
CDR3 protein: CASSVGGATGSPLHF

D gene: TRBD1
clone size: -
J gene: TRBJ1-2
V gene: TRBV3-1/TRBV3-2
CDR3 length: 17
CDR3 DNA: TGTGCCAGCAGCCAAGACGTAGGGATCGACAGGGGGCCTGGCTACACCTTC
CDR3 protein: CASSQDVGIDRGPGYTF

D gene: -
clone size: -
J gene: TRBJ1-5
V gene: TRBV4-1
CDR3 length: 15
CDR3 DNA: TGCGCCAGCAGCCAAGGGGCCAAGGGGGTGCAGCCCCAGCATTTT
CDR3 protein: CASSQGAKGVQPQHF

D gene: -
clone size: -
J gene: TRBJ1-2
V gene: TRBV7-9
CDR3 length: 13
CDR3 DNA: TGTGCCAGCAGCTTCGGGGAACAGCCTGGCTACACCTTC
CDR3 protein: CASSFGEQPGYTF

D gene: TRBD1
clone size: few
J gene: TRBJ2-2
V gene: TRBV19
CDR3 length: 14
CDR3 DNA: TGTGCCAGTACTGTGGGACAGAGCACCGGGGAGCTGTTTTTT
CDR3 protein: CASTVGQSTGELFF

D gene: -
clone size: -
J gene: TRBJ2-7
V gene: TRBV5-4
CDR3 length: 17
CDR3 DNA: TGTGCCAGCAGCTTGGGAGGGTTGGGGGCGTCCTCCTACGAGCAGTACTTC
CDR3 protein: CASSLGGLGASSYEQYF